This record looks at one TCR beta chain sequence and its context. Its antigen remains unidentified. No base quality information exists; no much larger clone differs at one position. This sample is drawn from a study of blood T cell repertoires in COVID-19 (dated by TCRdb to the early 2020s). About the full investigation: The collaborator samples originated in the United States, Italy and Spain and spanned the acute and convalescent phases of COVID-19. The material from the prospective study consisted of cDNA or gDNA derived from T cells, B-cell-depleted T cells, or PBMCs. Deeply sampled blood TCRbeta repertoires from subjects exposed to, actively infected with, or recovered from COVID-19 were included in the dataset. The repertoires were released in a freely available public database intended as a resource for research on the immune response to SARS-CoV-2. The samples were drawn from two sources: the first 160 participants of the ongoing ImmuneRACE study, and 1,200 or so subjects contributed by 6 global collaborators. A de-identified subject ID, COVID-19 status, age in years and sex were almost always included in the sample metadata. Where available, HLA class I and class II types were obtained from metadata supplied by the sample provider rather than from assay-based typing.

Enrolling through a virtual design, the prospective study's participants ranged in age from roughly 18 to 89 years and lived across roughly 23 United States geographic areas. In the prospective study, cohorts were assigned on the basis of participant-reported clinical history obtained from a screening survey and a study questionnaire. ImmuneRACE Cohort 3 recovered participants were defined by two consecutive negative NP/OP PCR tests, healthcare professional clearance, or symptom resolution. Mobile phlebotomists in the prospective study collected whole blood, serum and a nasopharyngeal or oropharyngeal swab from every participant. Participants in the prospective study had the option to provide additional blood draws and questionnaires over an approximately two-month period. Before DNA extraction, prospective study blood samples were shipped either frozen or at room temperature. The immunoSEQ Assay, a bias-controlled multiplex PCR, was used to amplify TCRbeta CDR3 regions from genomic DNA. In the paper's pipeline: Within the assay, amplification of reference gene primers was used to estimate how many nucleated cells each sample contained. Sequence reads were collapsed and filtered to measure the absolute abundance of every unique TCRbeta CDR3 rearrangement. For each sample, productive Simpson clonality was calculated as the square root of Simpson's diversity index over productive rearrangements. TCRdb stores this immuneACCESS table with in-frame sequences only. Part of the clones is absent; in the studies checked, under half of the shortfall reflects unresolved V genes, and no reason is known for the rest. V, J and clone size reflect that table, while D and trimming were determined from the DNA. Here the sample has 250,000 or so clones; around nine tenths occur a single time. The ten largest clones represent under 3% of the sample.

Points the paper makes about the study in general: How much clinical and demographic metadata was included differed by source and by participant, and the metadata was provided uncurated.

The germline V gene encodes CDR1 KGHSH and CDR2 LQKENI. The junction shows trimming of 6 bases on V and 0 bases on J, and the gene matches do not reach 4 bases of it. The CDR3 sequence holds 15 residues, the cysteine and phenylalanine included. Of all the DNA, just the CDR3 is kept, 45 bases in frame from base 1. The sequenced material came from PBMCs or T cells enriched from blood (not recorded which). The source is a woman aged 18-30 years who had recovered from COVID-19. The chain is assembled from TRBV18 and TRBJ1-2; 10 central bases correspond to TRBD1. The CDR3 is CASSRGQGANYGYTF. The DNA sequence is TGTGCCAGCTCGCGCGGACAGGGGGCTAACTATGGCTACACCTTC.